This TCR beta chain was identified in a study of shared clonotypes between healthy human individuals. Study-wide results and caveats: Generation probabilities of non-shared clonotypes were lower (relative to those shared by all four donors).

A deep-level run was used for the assay. Clones were read by immunoSEQ multiplex PCR, and TCRdb kept only the in-frame ones, dropping some. The top ten clones hold around 25% of a sample with roughly 100,000 clones, 67% of them seen once. A note on this clone: Its antigen is undetermined.

The CDR3 has 11 residues. Germline V gives CDR1 DFQATT, CDR2 SNEGSKA (reference sequence). CD8 memory merged CD45RO+ cells and CCR7-negative CD45RA+ TemRA cells into one population. The sequence was obtained from a woman in her twenties or thirties in good health. The chain employs TRBV20-1 and TRBJ2-5; TRBD2 might be the D (5 bases). Sequencing used memory CD8+ T cells sorted from blood. Indicated subset: CD45RO+ cells pooled with CCR7-negative TemRA cells. CDR3 nucleotides: TGCAGCCTCCCGGAGGTCGAGACCCAGTACTTC. Its translation: CSLPEVETQYF.